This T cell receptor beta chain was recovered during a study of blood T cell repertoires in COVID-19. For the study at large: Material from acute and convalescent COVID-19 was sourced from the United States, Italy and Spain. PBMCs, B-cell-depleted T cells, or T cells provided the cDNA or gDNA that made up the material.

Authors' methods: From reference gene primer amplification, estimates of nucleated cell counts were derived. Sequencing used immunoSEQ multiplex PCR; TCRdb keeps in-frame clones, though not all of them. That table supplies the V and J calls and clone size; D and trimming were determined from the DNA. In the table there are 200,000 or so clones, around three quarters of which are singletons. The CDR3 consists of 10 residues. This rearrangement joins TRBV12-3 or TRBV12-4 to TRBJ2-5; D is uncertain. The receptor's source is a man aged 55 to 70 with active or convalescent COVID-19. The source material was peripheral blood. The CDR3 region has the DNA TGTACACCCACAATGGAGACCCAGTACTTC. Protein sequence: CTPTMETQYF.